Below are 5 T cell receptor beta chains sequenced from a single sample in a study of blood T cell repertoires in COVID-19. The table came from immunoSEQ multiplex PCR; TCRdb's copy has only in-frame clones and leaves some out. The sample has some 16,000 clones, roughly 80% seen once. Sequencing input: peripheral blood. These receptors all come from a man aged 80 or over with active COVID-19.

The chain is built from TRBV28 and TRBJ1-5; D uncertain. The CDR3 is made up of 14 amino acids. V lost 2 bases and J 2 bases, leaving 7 bases between the germline ends. Germline V CDR1 and CDR2: MDHEN, SYDVKM. The CDR3 nucleotides are TGTGCCAGCAGTTTAGCAGGTGGCAATCAGCCCCAGCATTTT. Residues: CASSLAGGNQPQHF. The full variable domain, its missing parts supplied by reference TRBV28 and TRBJ1-5, is DVKVTQSSRYLVKRTGEKVFLECVQDMDHENMFWYRQDPGLGLRLIYFSYDVKMKEKGDIPEGYSVSREKKERFSLILESASTNQTSMYLCASSLAGGNQPQHFGDGTRLSIL.

The chain recombines TRBV29-1 with TRBJ1-3; 11 bases align to TRBD1. V dropped 5 bases and J dropped 2; count of bases not matched to a gene: 5. Germline V gene lookup returns CDR1 SQVTM and CDR2 ANQGSEA. The CDR3 runs to 15 residues. The CDR3 sequence: CSVRTGGAAGNTIYF. The CDR3 region has the DNA TGCAGCGTTCGGACAGGGGGCGCGGCTGGAAACACCATATATTTT.

The chain uses TRBV18 and TRBJ1-2; 7 nucleotides align to TRBD1. In germline, CDR1 is KGHSH, CDR2 LQKENI. The CDR3 covers 16 residues. J gave up 8 bases and V 5 bases, and 17 bases lay outside the gene matches. CDR3 loop: CASSGPMFRDSPGYTF. The DNA of the CDR3 is TGTGCCAGCTCAGGACCCATGTTCCGGGACAGTCCGGGCTACACCTTC.

J is TRBJ2-5 and V is TRBV9, with D possibly TRBD1 on 5 matching bases. V was cut by 0 bases and J by 4 bases, with 7 bases left in between. CDR1 is SGDLS and CDR2 is YYNGEE in the germline V gene. The CDR3 is 13 residues long. This CDR3 is CASSVGQGETQYF. The CDR3 DNA follows: TGTGCCAGCAGCGTAGGGCAGGGAGAGACCCAGTACTTC. Together with reference TRBV9 and TRBJ2-5, the CDR3 gives the full variable domain: DSGVTQTPKHLITATGQRVTLRCSPRSGDLSVYWYQQSLDQGLQFLIQYYNGEERAKGNILERFSAQQFPDLHSELNLSSLELGDSALYFCASSVGQGETQYFGPGTRLLVL.

The J gene is TRBJ2-3, the V gene TRBV28; a weak D match, TRBD1 (6 bases). Looked up from germline, CDR1 is MDHEN and CDR2 is SYDVKM. The germline V and J ends were trimmed by 9 bases and 11 bases, with 18 bases remaining between them. This CDR3 spans 12 amino acids. CDR3 coding DNA: TGTGCCAGTCATACAGGGAAGGAGGTGCAGTATTTT. Translating gives CASHTGKEVQYF.